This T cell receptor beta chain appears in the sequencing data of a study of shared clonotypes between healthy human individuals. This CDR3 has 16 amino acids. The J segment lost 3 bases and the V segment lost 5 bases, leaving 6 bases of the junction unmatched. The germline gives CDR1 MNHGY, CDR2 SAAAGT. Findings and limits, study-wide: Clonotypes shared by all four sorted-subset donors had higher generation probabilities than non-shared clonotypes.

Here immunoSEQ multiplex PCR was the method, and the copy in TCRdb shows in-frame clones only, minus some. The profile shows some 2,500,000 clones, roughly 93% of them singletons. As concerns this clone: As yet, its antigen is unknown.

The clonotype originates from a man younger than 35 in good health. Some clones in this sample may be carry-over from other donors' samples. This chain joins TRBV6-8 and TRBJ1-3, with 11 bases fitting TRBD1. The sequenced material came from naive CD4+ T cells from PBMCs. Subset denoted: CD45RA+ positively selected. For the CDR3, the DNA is TGTGCCAGCAGTCCTGGACAGGGGGCAGATGGAAACACCATATATTTT. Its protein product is CASSPGQGADGNTIYF.